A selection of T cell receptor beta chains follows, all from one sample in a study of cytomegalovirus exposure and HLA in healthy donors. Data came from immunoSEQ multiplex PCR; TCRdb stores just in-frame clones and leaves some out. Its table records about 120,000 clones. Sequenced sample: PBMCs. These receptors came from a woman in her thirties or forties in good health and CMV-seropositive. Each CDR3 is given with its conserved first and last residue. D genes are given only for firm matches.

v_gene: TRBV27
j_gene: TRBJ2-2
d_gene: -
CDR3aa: CASSLRQGITGELFF
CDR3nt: TGTGCCAGCAGTTTACGTCAGGGGATCACCGGGGAGCTGTTTTTT

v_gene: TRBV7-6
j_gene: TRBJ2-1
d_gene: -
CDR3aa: CASSRDSKRVNEQFF
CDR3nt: TGTGCCAGCAGCAGAGATAGCAAGAGAGTGAATGAGCAGTTCTTC

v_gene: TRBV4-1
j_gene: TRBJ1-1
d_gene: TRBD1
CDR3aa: CASSQEGQGSEAFF
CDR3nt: TGCGCCAGCAGCCAAGAGGGACAGGGATCTGAAGCTTTCTTT

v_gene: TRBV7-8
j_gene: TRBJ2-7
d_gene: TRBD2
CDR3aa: CASGTSGRLKGGYEQYF
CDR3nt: TGTGCCAGCGGTACTAGCGGGAGACTTAAAGGAGGCTACGAGCAGTACTTC

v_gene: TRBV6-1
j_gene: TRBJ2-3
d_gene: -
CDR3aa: CASSELTGFGTDTQYF
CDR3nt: TGTGCCAGCAGTGAACTTACGGGTTTCGGCACAGATACGCAGTATTTT

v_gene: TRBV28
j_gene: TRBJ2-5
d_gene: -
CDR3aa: CASGTGDQETQYF
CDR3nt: TGTGCCAGCGGCACGGGGGACCAAGAGACCCAGTACTTC

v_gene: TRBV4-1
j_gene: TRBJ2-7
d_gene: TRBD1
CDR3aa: CASSPNRGPYEQYF
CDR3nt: TGCGCCAGCAGCCCCAACAGGGGGCCCTACGAGCAGTACTTC

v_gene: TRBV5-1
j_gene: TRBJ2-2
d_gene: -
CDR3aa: CASSFGGGELFF
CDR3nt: TGCGCCAGCAGCTTCGGTGGCGGGGAGCTGTTTTTT

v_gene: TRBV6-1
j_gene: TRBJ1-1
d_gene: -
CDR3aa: CASSGGGGLNTEAFF
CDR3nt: TGTGCCAGCAGTGGGGGGGGAGGCCTGAACACTGAAGCTTTCTTT

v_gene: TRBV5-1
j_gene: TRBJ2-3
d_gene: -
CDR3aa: CASSLEAGSTDTQYF
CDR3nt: TGCGCCAGCAGCTTGGAAGCAGGGAGCACAGATACGCAGTATTTT

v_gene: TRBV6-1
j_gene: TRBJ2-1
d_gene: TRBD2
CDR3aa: CASSEFSTGLAGYNEQFF
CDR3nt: TGTGCCAGCAGTGAATTTTCTACCGGACTAGCGGGATACAATGAGCAGTTCTTC

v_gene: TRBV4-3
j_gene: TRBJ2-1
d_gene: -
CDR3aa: CASSQALQSSYNEQFF
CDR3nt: TGCGCCAGCAGCCAAGCCCTACAGAGTTCCTACAATGAGCAGTTCTTC

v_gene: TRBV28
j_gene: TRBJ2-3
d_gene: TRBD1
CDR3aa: CASSLWGQGALDTQYF
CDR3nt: TGTGCCAGCAGTTTATGGGGACAGGGGGCTTTAGATACGCAGTATTTT

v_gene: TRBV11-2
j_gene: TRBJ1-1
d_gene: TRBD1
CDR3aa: CASSFRGLNTEAFF
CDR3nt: TGTGCCAGCAGCTTCAGGGGGCTGAACACTGAAGCTTTCTTT

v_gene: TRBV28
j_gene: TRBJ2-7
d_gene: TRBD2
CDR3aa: CASRGSGSPYEQYF
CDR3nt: TGTGCCAGCAGGGGTAGCGGGAGCCCCTACGAGCAGTACTTC

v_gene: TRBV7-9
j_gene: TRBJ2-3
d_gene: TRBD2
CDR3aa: CASSFSVSGTSGTDTQYF
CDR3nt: TGTGCCAGCAGCTTTTCGGTGTCCGGGACTAGCGGCACAGATACGCAGTATTTT

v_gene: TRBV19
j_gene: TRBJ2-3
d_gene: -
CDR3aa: CASSIDEAPNTDTQYF
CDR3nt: TGTGCCAGTAGTATAGATGAAGCTCCGAACACAGATACGCAGTATTTT

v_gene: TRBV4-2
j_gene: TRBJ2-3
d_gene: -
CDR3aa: CASSLGKGADTQYF
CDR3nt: TGTGCCAGCAGCCTCGGCAAGGGGGCAGATACGCAGTATTTT

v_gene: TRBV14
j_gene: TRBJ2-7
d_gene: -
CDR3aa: CASSQVQGTRSVVYEQYF
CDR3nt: TGTGCCAGCAGCCAGGTCCAGGGGACCAGGTCTGTGGTCTACGAGCAGTACTTC

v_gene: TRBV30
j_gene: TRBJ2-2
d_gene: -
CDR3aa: CAWKRDGELFF
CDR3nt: TGTGCCTGGAAACGGGACGGGGAGCTGTTTTTT

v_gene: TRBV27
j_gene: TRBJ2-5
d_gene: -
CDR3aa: CASSPLGSAGETQYF
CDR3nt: TGTGCCAGCAGTCCCCTTGGCAGCGCGGGAGAGACCCAGTACTTC

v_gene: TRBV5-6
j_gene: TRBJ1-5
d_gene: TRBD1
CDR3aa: CASSPGTGSAQPQHF
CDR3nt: TGTGCCAGCAGCCCCGGGACAGGGTCCGCTCAGCCCCAGCATTTT

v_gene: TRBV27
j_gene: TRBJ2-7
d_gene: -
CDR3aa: CASSTSPGLKHEEQYF
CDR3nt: TGTGCCAGCAGTACATCCCCGGGACTCAAACACGAGGAGCAGTACTTC

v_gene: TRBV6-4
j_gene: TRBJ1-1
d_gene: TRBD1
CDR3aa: CASSVDRGTEAFF
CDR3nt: TGTGCCAGCAGTGTGGACAGGGGCACTGAAGCTTTCTTT

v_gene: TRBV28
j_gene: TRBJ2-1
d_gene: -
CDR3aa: CASSLDWVSYNEQFF
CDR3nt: TGTGCCAGCAGTCTTGACTGGGTCTCCTACAATGAGCAGTTCTTC

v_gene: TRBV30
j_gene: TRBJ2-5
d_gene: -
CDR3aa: CAWRPVGWETQYF
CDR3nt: TGTGCCTGGAGGCCCGTGGGCTGGGAGACCCAGTACTTC

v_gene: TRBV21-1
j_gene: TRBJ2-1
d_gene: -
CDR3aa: CASSKPNNEQFF
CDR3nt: TGTGCCAGCAGCAAACCCAACAATGAGCAGTTCTTC

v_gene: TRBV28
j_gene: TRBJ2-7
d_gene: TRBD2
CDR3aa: CASVGAGEHYEQYF
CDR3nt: TGTGCCAGCGTTGGGGCGGGAGAGCACTACGAGCAGTACTTC